The 2 T cell receptor beta chains below come from one sample, sequenced in a study of blood T cell repertoires in COVID-19. Clones were sequenced by immunoSEQ multiplex PCR, and TCRdb holds only the in-frame ones, with some missing. Of fewer than 450,000 clones listed, around 91% are singletons. Material for sequencing was peripheral blood. Receptor source: a woman between 18 and 30 years old who had recovered from COVID-19.

This chain links TRBV7-8 with TRBJ2-5, with TRBD2 as a possible D gene (7 bases). Trimming took 0 bases from V and 0 from J, leaving 11 bases between them. There are 16 residues in the CDR3. Germline V CDR1 and CDR2: SGHVS, FQNEAQ. CDR3 bases: TGTGCCAGCAGCTTAGCGGGGGGGCAGTACCAAGAGACCCAGTACTTC. Amino acid sequence: CASSLAGGQYQETQYF.

The chain couples TRBV15 to TRBJ2-7; 9 bases are shared with TRBD2. The CDR3 consists of 16 residues. Germline V CDR1 and CDR2: LNHNV, YYDKDF (reference sequence). J lost 6 bases, V lost 1 base, and 10 bases had no gene match. CDR3: CATSRGDSGRAPEQYV. In DNA, the CDR3 is TGTGCCACCAGCAGAGGAGATAGCGGGAGAGCTCCCGAGCAGTACGTC.